This TCR beta chain was observed in a study of T cell clonality in common variable immunodeficiency. Whole-study results and caveats: Shared TCRbeta clones were fewer between CVID subjects than controls.

Many counts were recorded for this clone. Antigen specificity is unknown. Using immunoSEQ multiplex PCR, the repertoire was profiled, and TCRdb retains in-frame clones only, with some absent. The sample counts 50,000 to 65,000 clones, none seen once; the ten largest own 1.7%. Sequenced sample: peripheral blood mononuclear cells. The source of this sequence is a person between 18 and 70 years old in good health.

The CDR3 protein is CASSFGSGDNEQFF. CDR3 DNA (partial): TGCGCCAGCAGCTTCGGTAGCGGGGACAATGAG. The genes are TRBV5-1 and TRBJ2-1; TRBD2 aligns across 8 bases. The missing CDR3 end, 3 residues past where the read stops, is filled in from the germline J gene. Trimming at V came to 2 bases and at J to 5 bases, leaving 3 bases not matched to a gene. CDR1 and CDR2 from the germline V gene are SGHRS and YFSETQ. The CDR3 runs to 14 residues.